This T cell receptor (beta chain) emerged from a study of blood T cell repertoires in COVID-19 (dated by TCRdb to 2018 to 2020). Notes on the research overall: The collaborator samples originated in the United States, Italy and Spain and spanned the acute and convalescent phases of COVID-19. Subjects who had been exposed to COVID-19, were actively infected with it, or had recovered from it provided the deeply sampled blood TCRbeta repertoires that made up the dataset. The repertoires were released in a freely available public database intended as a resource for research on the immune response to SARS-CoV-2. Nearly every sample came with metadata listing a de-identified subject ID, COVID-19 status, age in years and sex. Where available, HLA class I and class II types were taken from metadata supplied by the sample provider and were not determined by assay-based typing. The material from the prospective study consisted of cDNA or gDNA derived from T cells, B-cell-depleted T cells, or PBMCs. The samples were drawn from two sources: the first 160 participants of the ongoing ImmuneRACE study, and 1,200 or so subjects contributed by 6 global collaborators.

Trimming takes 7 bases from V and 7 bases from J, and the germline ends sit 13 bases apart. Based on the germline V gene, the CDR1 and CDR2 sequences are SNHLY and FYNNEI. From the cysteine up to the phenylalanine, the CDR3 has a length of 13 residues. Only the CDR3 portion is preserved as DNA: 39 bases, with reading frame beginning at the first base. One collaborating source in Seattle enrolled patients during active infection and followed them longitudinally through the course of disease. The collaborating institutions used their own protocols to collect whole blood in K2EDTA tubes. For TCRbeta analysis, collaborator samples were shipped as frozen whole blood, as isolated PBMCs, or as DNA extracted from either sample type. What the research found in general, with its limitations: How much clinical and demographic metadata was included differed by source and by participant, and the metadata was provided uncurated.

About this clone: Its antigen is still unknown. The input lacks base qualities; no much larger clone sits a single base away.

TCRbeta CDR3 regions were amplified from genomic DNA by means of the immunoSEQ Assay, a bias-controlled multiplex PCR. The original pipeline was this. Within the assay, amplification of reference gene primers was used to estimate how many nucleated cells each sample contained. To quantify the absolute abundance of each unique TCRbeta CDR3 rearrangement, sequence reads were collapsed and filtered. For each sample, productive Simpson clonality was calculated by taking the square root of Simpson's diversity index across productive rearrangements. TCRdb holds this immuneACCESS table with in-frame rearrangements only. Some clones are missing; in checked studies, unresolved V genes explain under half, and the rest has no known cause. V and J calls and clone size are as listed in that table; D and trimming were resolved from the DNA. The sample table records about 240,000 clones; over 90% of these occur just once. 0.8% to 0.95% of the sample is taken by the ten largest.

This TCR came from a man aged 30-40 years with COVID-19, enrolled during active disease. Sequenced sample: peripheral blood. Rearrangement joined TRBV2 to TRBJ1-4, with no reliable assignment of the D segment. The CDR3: CASTSGGSEKLFF. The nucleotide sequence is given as TGTGCCAGCACTAGTGGAGGGAGTGAAAAACTGTTTTTT.